The present T cell receptor (beta chain) was sequenced within a study of T-cell reconstitution after alpha-beta-depleted transplantation in children (TCRdb year 2016). With regard to the full study: Using TCR repertoire profiling, the study quantitatively followed how T-cell immune reconstitution unfolded in children after TCRalphabeta/CD19-depleted allogeneic hematopoietic cell transplantation. Study-wide conclusions, independent of this receptor: The high TCRbeta diversity at day 60 in some patients was ascribed to recipient T cells and intrathymic progenitors that had survived conditioning. Over subsequent months, a decline in hyperexpanded clone frequencies was noted, and after one year, T-cell counts and TCRbeta diversity were mostly ascribed to newly produced T cells. About two months after transplant, the apparently early recovery of alphabetaT-cell counts reportedly depended on just several hundred clones that had expanded rapidly and came from non-depleted graft cells.

Inclusive of the bounding cysteine and phenylalanine, the CDR3 is 17 residues long. Left in the record is the CDR3 DNA by itself, 51 bases read in frame from the first base. CDR1 and CDR2, per the germline V gene, are LGHNA and YSLEER. Trimming at the junction amounts to 0 bases on V and 3 bases on J, and the germline ends lie 12 bases apart. In this sample, this clonotype turned up many times. Its antigen remains undetermined. One base away there is no much larger clone; base qualities are not given. Library preparation used PCR. The instrument given in TCRdb is Illumina HiSeq 2500. TCR library preparation used molecular barcoding, with unique molecular identifiers applied to normalize quantification of the TCRbeta repertoire. TCRdb trimmed the raw reads at Q25, called clones with MiXCR and kept productive beta chains. CDR3 protein sequences are deduplicated, and each keeps its most common genes and DNA. A total of 490,000 or so distinct CDR3 sequences appear in this sample, roughly a tenth of them only once. Jointly, the top ten make up 2% to 2.5% of the sample.

In light of the paper, this sample's treatment or condition label describes: allogeneic hematopoietic cell transplantation with graft depleted of TCRalphabeta T cells and CD19 B cells. The children who served as transplant recipients had been given grafts of TCRalphabeta/CD19-depleted allogeneic hematopoietic cells. Rearrangement joined TRBV4-3 to TRBJ1-6; no D segment can be confidently identified. The sequences come from PBMCs, collected before TCRalphabeta/CD19-depleted stem cell transplant. This TCR was sampled from a child aged 2 to 15 with inherited bone marrow failure, due to receive a stem cell transplant. The DNA sequence is TGCGCCAGCAGCCAAGACGCTGTGAGGGTCTATAATTCACCCCTCCACTTT. It is translated as CASSQDAVRVYNSPLHF.